This TCR beta chain is from a study of T cell repertoires in cytomegalovirus infection. For the study at large: Use of recently identified HLA-C-restricted and well-studied HLA-B-restricted CMV epitopes was part of the study. Public signatures in TCR beta pointed to CMV infection and matching HLA type.

Germline values: CDR1 LGHNA, CDR2 YSLEER. The CDR3 consists of 16 residues. V gave up 0 bases and J gave up 10 bases, with 16 bases separating them. This clonotype was recorded a few times. Its antigen is as yet unknown. A single record per CDR3 protein comes from TCRdb applying MiXCR to the reads. Among approximately 910,000 distinct CDR3 sequences listed, around 31% were seen once. The chain links TRBV4-3 to TRBJ1-6; D not certain. The sequence came from a human donor in good health (CMV status not recorded). Some clones in this sample may be carry-over from other donors' samples. Sequenced here: cultured CD8+ T cells from PBMCs, sampled from culture after CMV antigen stimulation. The CDR3 coding sequence is TGCGCCAGCAGCCAAGATGCCCGGGCAGGCGGGTCACCCCTCCACTTT. Its protein product is CASSQDARAGGSPLHF.